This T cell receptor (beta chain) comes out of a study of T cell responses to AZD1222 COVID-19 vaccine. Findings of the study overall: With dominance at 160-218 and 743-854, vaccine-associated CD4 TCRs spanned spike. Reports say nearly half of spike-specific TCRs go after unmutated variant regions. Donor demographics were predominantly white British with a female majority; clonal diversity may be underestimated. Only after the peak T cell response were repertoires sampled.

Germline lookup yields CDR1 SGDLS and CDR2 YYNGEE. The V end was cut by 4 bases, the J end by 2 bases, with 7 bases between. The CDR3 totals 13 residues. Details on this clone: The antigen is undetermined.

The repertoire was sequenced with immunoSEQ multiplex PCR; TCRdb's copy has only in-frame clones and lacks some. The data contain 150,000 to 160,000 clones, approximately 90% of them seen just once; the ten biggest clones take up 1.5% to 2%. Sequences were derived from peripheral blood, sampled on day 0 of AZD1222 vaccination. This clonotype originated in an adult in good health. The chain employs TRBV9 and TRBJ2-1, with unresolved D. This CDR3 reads CASSLHTYNEQFF. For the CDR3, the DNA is TGTGCCAGCAGCCTACACACCTACAATGAGCAGTTCTTC. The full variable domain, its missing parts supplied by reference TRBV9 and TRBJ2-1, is DSGVTQTPKHLITATGQRVTLRCSPRSGDLSVYWYQQSLDQGLQFLIQYYNGEERAKGNILERFSAQQFPDLHSELNLSSLELGDSALYFCASSLHTYNEQFFGPGTRLTVL.